Following are 10 T cell receptor beta chains from one sample sequenced in a study of regulatory and conventional T cells in breast cancer. Via MiXCR, TCRdb re-called the PCR reads, giving one row per CDR3 protein. The table has 15,000 to 20,000 distinct CDR3 sequences, 30% to 35% seen once. Sequencing was performed on conventional T cells from blood. The receptors were gathered from a female donor in good health.

This chain connects TRBV20-1 to TRBJ2-7; 7 nucleotides match TRBD2. The CDR3 consists of 14 residues. Germline-derived CDR1 and CDR2 are DFQATT and SNEGSKA (reference sequence). V lost 5 bases to trimming and J lost 4 bases; unmatched junction nucleotides: 11. CDR3 in amino acids: CSAYGRKEGYEQYF. The CDR3 coding sequence is TGCAGTGCTTACGGGAGGAAGGAAGGGTACGAGCAGTACTTC.

The chain combines TRBV12-3 or TRBV12-4 with TRBJ1-2; unclear D gene. The CDR3 length is 13 residues. Trimming stripped 6 bases from V and 4 bases from J, with 12 bases between. The CDR3 DNA reads as TGTGCCAGCAGAGATTCTAACGGCTATGGCTACACCTTC. This codes for CASRDSNGYGYTF.

The rearrangement links TRBV24-1 to TRBJ2-1, with 11 positions matching TRBD2. Germline V gives CDR1 KGHDR, CDR2 SFDVKD. Trimming cost V 3 bases and J 8 bases; bases outside gene matches: 8. The CDR3 contains 16 residues. In nucleotides, the CDR3 is TGTGCCACCAGTGATCAAACTAGCGGGAGTTTGGATGAGCAGTTCTTC. Its translation is CATSDQTSGSLDEQFF.

The count of this clonotype is one. The chain joins TRBV12-3 or TRBV12-4 to TRBJ2-3; TRBD2 matches 9 bases. The V segment lost 2 bases and the J segment 1 base; nucleotides outside the gene matches: 4. The CDR3 sequence is 16 residues long. CDR3 DNA: TGTGCCAGCAGTTTATTTTTAGCGGGGGGCACAGATACGCAGTATTTT. Its protein product is CASSLFLAGGTDTQYF.

Notes on this clonotype: Given a much more abundant clone one base away, this may be a read error. The chain recombines TRBV29-1 with TRBJ2-1; possible D gene TRBD2, 5 bases. Germline assignment: CDR1 SQVTM and CDR2 ANQGSEA. V was trimmed by 4 bases and J by 0 bases, leaving 13 bases between them. This CDR3 spans 15 amino acids. Here the CDR3 DNA reads TGCAGCGTTGTTGAGAGGGCACACTCCTACAATGAGCAGTTCTTC. Translating gives CSVVERAHSYNEQFF.

The chain carries TRBV7-2 and TRBJ1-2; TRBD1 aligns across 7 bases. The CDR3 sequence is 14 residues long. V was clipped by 0 bases and J by 4 bases; unmatched bases: 2. Germline CDR1 and CDR2: SGHTA and FQGNSA. The CDR3 protein is CASSLARQGYGYTF. The CDR3 DNA is TGTGCCAGCAGCTTAGCGCGACAGGGCTATGGCTACACCTTC. The full variable domain, in which reference TRBV7-2 and TRBJ1-2 provide the parts outside the CDR3, is GAGVSQSPSNKVTEKGKDVELRCDPISGHTALYWYRQSLGQGLEFLIYFQGNSAPDKSGLPSDRFSAERTGGSVSTLTIQRTQQEDSAVYLCASSLARQGYGYTFGSGTRLTVV.

The chain combines TRBV7-2 with TRBJ1-5; perhaps TRBD1 as D (5 bases). Trimming removed 5 bases at V and 4 bases at J, with 12 bases between. The germline V gene encodes CDR1 SGHTA and CDR2 FQGNSA. The CDR3 is 14 amino acids. The CDR3 DNA reads as TGTGCCAGCAGCCAAGACAGAGGGAATCAGCCCCAGCATTTT. It codes for CASSQDRGNQPQHF.

This clonotype was observed a handful of times. A read error may be the cause here, since a much bigger clone is one base away. V usage is TRBV7-8 and J usage is TRBJ2-1, with 7 bases aligning to TRBD2. The CDR3 has 15 amino acids. The V segment lost 3 bases and the J segment 3 bases; nucleotides outside the gene matches: 5. The germline gives CDR1 SGHVS, CDR2 FQNEAQ. The CDR3 DNA sequence: TGTGCCAGCAGCTTTAGCAGGACTAGCTACAATGAGCAGTTCTTC. Its protein product is CASSFSRTSYNEQFF.

The chain links TRBV24-1 to TRBJ1-2; D unresolved. The germline V and J ends were trimmed by 0 bases and 7 bases, with 5 bases remaining between them. The CDR3 covers 12 residues. Germline assignment: CDR1 KGHDR and CDR2 SFDVKD. CDR3 loop: CATSDLRTGYTF. The CDR3 DNA follows: TGTGCCACCAGTGATTTGAGAACTGGCTACACCTTC.

This clonotype has only a few counts. V usage is TRBV20-1 and J usage is TRBJ1-1, with TRBD1 identical over 10 bases. The CDR3 consists of 12 residues. V lost 7 bases, J lost 6 bases, and 5 bases stayed unmatched. Looked up from germline, CDR1 is DFQATT and CDR2 is SNEGSKA (reference sequence). CDR3 DNA: TGCAGTGGAGGGACAGGGGTCGCTGAAGCTTTCTTT. This encodes CSGGTGVAEAFF.